This T cell receptor (beta chain) derives from a study of blood T cell repertoires in COVID-19. Original processing methods: Researchers report that nucleated cell counts were estimated from reference gene primer amplification. Assay used: immunoSEQ multiplex PCR; TCRdb lists only in-frame clones, some missing. From that table come the V and J calls and clone size; the DNA was used to work out D and trimming. Altogether approximately 90,000 clones are present, around 85% being singletons, with the ten largest covering 11%. Germline V gene sequence: CDR1 WNHNN, CDR2 SYGVQD (reference sequence). This CDR3 comprises 13 residues. Trimming took off 3 bases at V and 2 bases at J, with 7 bases between the two ends.

The sample taken for sequencing was peripheral blood. The TCR sequence derives from a man between 65 and 80 years old with acute or convalescent COVID-19. The chain joins TRBV10-1 to TRBJ1-2; D not resolved. CDR3 in DNA: TGCGCCAGCAGTGAATCGGGGAACTATGGCTACACCTTC. Translation: CASSESGNYGYTF.